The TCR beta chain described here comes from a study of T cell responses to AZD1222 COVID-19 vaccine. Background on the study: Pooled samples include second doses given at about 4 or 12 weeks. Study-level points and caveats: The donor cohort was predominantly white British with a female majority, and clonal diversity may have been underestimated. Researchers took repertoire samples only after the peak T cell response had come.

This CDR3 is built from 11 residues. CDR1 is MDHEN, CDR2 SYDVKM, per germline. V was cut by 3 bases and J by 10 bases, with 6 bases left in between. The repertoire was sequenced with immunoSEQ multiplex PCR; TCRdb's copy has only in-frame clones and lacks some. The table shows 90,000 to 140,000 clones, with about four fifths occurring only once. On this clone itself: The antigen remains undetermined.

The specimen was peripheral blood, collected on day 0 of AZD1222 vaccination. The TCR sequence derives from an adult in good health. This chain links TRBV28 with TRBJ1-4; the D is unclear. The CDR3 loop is CASSFKGKLFF. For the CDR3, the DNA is TGTGCCAGCAGTTTCAAAGGAAAACTGTTTTTT. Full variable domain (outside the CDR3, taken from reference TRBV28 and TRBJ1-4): DVKVTQSSRYLVKRTGEKVFLECVQDMDHENMFWYRQDPGLGLRLIYFSYDVKMKEKGDIPEGYSVSREKKERFSLILESASTNQTSMYLCASSFKGKLFFGSGTQLSVL.